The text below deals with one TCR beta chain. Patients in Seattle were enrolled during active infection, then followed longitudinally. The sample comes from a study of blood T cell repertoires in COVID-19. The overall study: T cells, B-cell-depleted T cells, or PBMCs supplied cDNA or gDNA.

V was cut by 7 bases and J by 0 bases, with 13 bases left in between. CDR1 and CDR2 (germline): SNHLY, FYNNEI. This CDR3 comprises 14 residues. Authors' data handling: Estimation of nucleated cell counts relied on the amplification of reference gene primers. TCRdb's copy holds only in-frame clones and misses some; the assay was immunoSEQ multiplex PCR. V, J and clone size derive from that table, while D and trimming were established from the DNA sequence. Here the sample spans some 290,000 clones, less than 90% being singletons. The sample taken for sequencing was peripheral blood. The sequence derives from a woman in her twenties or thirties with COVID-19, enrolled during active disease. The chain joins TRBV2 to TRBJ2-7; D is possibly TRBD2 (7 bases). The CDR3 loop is CASKGGGPSYEQYF. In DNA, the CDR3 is TGTGCCAGCAAGGGCGGGGGCCCCTCCTACGAGCAGTACTTC.